These 3 T cell receptor beta chains originate from one sample sequenced in a study of blood T cell repertoires in COVID-19. Libraries were prepared by immunoSEQ multiplex PCR; TCRdb keeps only in-frame clonotypes and omits some of them. Here the sample spans roughly 190,000 clones, approximately 91% being singletons. Sequenced material: peripheral blood. Every receptor here comes from a middle-aged woman who had recovered from COVID-19.

The rearrangement uses TRBV27 and TRBJ1-6, with D hard to call. Germline V gene lookup returns CDR1 MNHEY and CDR2 SMNVEV (reference sequence). The CDR3 runs to 19 residues. The V and J ends lost 0 bases and 3 bases respectively, with 18 bases between them. The CDR3 bases are TGTGCCAGCAGTTTATCTCCCGTGCGAATCCGGGGCTATAATTCACCCCTCCACTTT. Translation gives CASSLSPVRIRGYNSPLHF.

The chain combines TRBV5-1 with TRBJ2-6; 8 bases fit TRBD2. Germline loops: CDR1 SGHRS, CDR2 YFSETQ. The CDR3 has 15 amino acids. V trimming: 4 bases; J trimming: 4 bases; junction bases outside the gene matches: 4. CDR3 protein: CASSREGRGANVLTF. The CDR3 DNA reads TGCGCCAGCAGCCGGGAGGGGAGAGGGGCCAACGTCCTGACTTTC.

The chain joins TRBV5-1 to TRBJ2-3, with D tentatively TRBD1 (5 bases). Trimming removed 4 bases from V and 0 bases from J, with 12 bases in between. In germline, CDR1 is SGHRS, CDR2 YFSETQ. This CDR3 is built from 15 residues. CDR3 residues: CASSPQGISTDTQYF. For the CDR3, the DNA is TGCGCCAGCAGCCCGCAGGGAATCAGCACAGATACGCAGTATTTT. The whole variable domain, filled in from reference TRBV5-1 and TRBJ2-3, reads KAGVTQTPRYLIKTRGQQVTLSCSPISGHRSVSWYQQTPGQGLQFLFEYFSETQRNKGNFPGRFSGRQFSNSRSEMNVSTLELGDSALYLCASSPQGISTDTQYFGPGTRLTVL.